The next 26 T cell receptor beta chains were all read from a single sample in a study of immune cell composition in non-small cell lung cancer. The normal lung sample lay at least 3 cm, and maximally far, from the tumour. Data came from immunoSEQ multiplex PCR; TCRdb stores just in-frame clones and leaves some out. The table shows a few thousand clones, with around 71% occurring only once. Source material: non-adjacent lung tissue. The receptors stem from a human donor with non-small cell lung cancer.

This clone was counted between two and nine times. The V gene is TRBV2, the J gene TRBJ1-4; D unresolved. Germline V gives CDR1 SNHLY, CDR2 FYNNEI. The CDR3 covers 15 residues. Trimming cost V 7 bases and J 7 bases, with 19 bases left between them. The CDR3 sequence is CASTAGGYSSEKLFF. As DNA, the CDR3 is TGTGCCAGCACCGCTGGCGGGTATTCTAGTGAAAAACTGTTTTTT.

V and J are TRBV18 and TRBJ2-3, with a weak D call TRBD2 (6 bases). Trimming removed 6 bases at V and 1 base at J, with 29 bases between. The germline V gene has CDR1 KGHSH and CDR2 LQKENI. This CDR3 contains 20 residues. CDR3 DNA sequence: TGTGCCAGCTCGACGACTAATCGTGGACGGCATGGAGGGGGCACAGATACGCAGTATTTT. This sequence encodes CASSTTNRGRHGGGTDTQYF.

The chain carries TRBV10-2 and TRBJ2-5, with 9 bases fitting TRBD2. The CDR3 runs to 14 residues. Germline V gene lookup returns CDR1 WSHSY and CDR2 SAAADI. The junction had 15 bases not matched to a gene; V was cut back by 10 bases and J by 9 bases. CDR3 in DNA: TGCGCCACCGATAGCGGGGGCACCCCCGGGGCCCAGTACTTC. Protein product: CATDSGGTPGAQYF.

CDR3 in DNA: TGTGCCAGCAGCTTAGATGGGTCAGGCGCCTACAATGAGCAGTTCTTC. It yields the protein CASSLDGSGAYNEQFF. V usage is TRBV11-3 and J usage is TRBJ2-1; D unclear. The CDR3 length is 16 residues. From germline, CDR1 is SGHNT and CDR2 YENEEA. Deletions cut 0 bases from V and 2 bases from J, with 11 bases between.

The chain employs TRBV19 and TRBJ2-7; 9 bases fit TRBD1. V trimming: 3 bases; J trimming: 1 base; junction bases outside the gene matches: 4. Germline CDR1 and CDR2: LNHDA and SQIVND (reference sequence). The CDR3 is 15 residues long. CDR3 residues: CASSISGTGSYEQYF. In nucleotides, the CDR3 is TGTGCCAGTAGTATCAGTGGGACAGGGTCCTACGAGCAGTACTTC.

This clone was picked up a small number of times. The V gene is TRBV6-5, the J gene TRBJ2-5; 13 bases agree with TRBD2. The CDR3 runs to 14 residues. J was trimmed by 3 bases and V by 7 bases; bases with no gene match: 2. Germline CDR1 reads MNHEY; CDR2 reads SVGAGI. CDR3: CASTGTSGEETQYF. For the CDR3, the DNA is TGTGCCAGCACCGGGACTAGCGGGGAAGAGACCCAGTACTTC.

V and J are TRBV2 and TRBJ1-5; 8 nucleotides line up with TRBD1. The germline V gene encodes CDR1 SNHLY and CDR2 FYNNEI. V shed 6 bases and J 0 bases; nucleotides not matched to a gene: 4. The CDR3 totals 15 residues. CDR3 amino acids: CASSGDRYSNQPQHF. The CDR3 DNA is TGTGCCAGCAGCGGGGACAGGTATAGCAATCAGCCCCAGCATTTT.

J is TRBJ2-2 and V is TRBV4-3; 9 positions agree with TRBD1. The CDR3 is made up of 16 amino acids. The V segment lost 1 base and the J segment 5 bases; nucleotides outside the gene matches: 5. Germline lookup yields CDR1 LGHNA and CDR2 YSLEER. The CDR3 sequence is CASSQVGTGRTGELFF. The CDR3 nucleotides read TGCGCCAGCAGCCAAGTGGGGACAGGGCGAACCGGGGAGCTGTTTTTT.

The chain is built from TRBV27 and TRBJ1-2, with 11 bases identical to TRBD1. With V trimmed by 9 bases and J by 6 bases, 9 bases remained unmatched. Germline V gene sequence: CDR1 MNHEY, CDR2 SMNVEV (reference sequence). The CDR3 loop spans 14 amino acids. CDR3: CARQTGQGANGYTF. CDR3 nucleotide sequence: TGTGCCAGGCAGACCGGACAGGGGGCTAATGGCTACACCTTC.

V gene TRBV11-2 combines with J gene TRBJ2-1, with TRBD2 as a possible D gene (7 bases). Trimming stripped 6 bases from V and 6 bases from J, with 18 bases between. CDR1 and CDR2 (germline): SGHAT, FQNNGV. The CDR3 covers 15 residues. The CDR3 region has the DNA TGTGCCAGCAGGGGGGGGGCAGCGAAAGGCAATGAGCAGTTCTTC. The encoded protein is CASRGGAAKGNEQFF.

The chain has TRBV4-1 and TRBJ2-1, with 10 positions matching TRBD2. The CDR3 runs to 15 residues. The ends lost 1 base at V and 7 bases at J; junction bases unmatched: 4. CDR1 is MGHRA and CDR2 is YSYEKL in the germline V gene. CDR3 protein: CASSQGSSGGNEQFF. The DNA of the CDR3 is TGCGCCAGCAGCCAAGGTTCTAGCGGGGGAAATGAGCAGTTCTTC.

This clone was seen only a few times. The V gene is TRBV7-2, the J gene TRBJ1-1, with unresolved D. Germline CDR1 and CDR2: SGHTA and FQGNSA. The CDR3 is 12 residues long. Trimming stripped 1 base from V and 10 bases from J, with 10 bases between. CDR3 sequence reads: CASSLDGWRAFF. DNA of the CDR3: TGTGCCAGCAGCTTAGACGGATGGAGAGCTTTCTTT.

The chain joins TRBV29-1 to TRBJ2-3, with 7 bases lining up with TRBD2. The germline gives CDR1 SQVTM, CDR2 ANQGSEA. Unmatched junction bases numbered 3, after V lost 0 bases and J lost 0 bases. CDR3 size: 15 residues. CDR3 sequence reads: CSVEDLGRSTDTQYF. The CDR3 DNA reads as TGCAGCGTTGAAGATCTCGGGAGGAGCACAGATACGCAGTATTTT.

This chain joins TRBV30 and TRBJ2-2; D gene ambiguous. The CDR3 runs to 15 residues. V lost 3 bases to trimming and J lost 4 bases, with 15 bases between them. CDR1 is GTSNPN, CDR2 SVGIG, per germline (reference sequence). The CDR3 nucleotides read TGTGCCTGGAGCCGGTACCAGGCATTCACCGGGGAGCTGTTTTTT. Its translation is CAWSRYQAFTGELFF.

The chain links TRBV14 to TRBJ2-6; possible D gene TRBD1, 8 bases. In germline, CDR1 is SGHDN, CDR2 FVKESK. This CDR3 has 15 amino acids. Trimming left V 7 bases short and J 3 bases short, with 13 bases between. CDR3 DNA sequence: TGTGCCAGCAACAGGGGGGGAGGTGGGGCCAACGTCCTGACTTTC. This gives the protein CASNRGGGGANVLTF.

This clone came up a few times. The DNA of the CDR3 is TGTGCCAGCAGCCCGACTCTGAGAGAAATCACAGATACGCAGTATTTT. Translation: CASSPTLREITDTQYF. This chain uses TRBV5-5 with TRBJ2-3, with D uncertain. The V end was cut by 4 bases, the J end by 2 bases, with 17 bases between. The CDR3 covers 16 residues. The germline V gene has CDR1 SGHKS and CDR2 YYEKEE (reference sequence).

This clone has just a few counts. V is TRBV6-1 and J is TRBJ2-2, with D perhaps TRBD2 (5 bases). Germline-derived CDR1 and CDR2 are MNHNS and SASEGT. V lost 7 bases to trimming and J lost 7 bases, with 10 bases between them. This CDR3 is 12 amino acids long. The CDR3, as DNA: TGTGCCAGCACCCCGGGATTCGGGGAGCTGTTTTTT. It specifies CASTPGFGELFF.

This clone was picked up a small number of times. This sequence joins TRBV9 and TRBJ2-3, with a tentative D call TRBD1 (6 bases). This CDR3 is built from 13 residues. Per germline, CDR1 SGDLS and CDR2 YYNGEE. V was pared by 6 bases and J by 3 bases, with 11 bases between. The chain's CDR3 is CASNEQGTDTQYF. Here the CDR3 DNA reads TGTGCCAGCAACGAACAGGGTACAGATACGCAGTATTTT.

This clone was observed a handful of times. The gene calls are TRBV5-5 and TRBJ1-2; possible D gene TRBD1, 5 bases. Trimming shortened V by 0 bases and J by 1 base, and 16 bases separated the two germline ends. Germline V gene sequence: CDR1 SGHKS, CDR2 YYEKEE (reference sequence). The CDR3 sequence is 17 residues long. Here the CDR3 DNA reads TGTGCCAGCAGCTTGGAGGACATGAAAGGTTTTAACTATGGCTACACCTTC. Protein sequence: CASSLEDMKGFNYGYTF.

The V gene is TRBV7-2, the J gene TRBJ2-7; perhaps TRBD2 as D (6 bases). The CDR3 totals 15 residues. Germline V lookup: CDR1 SGHTA, CDR2 FQGNSA. Deletions cut 5 bases from V and 3 bases from J, with 17 bases between. The CDR3 sequence is CASSKTGTEGYEQYF. In DNA, the CDR3 is TGTGCCAGCAGCAAAACCGGGACGGAGGGCTACGAGCAGTACTTC.

This chain links TRBV12-5 with TRBJ2-3; 11 nucleotides match TRBD2. After removal of 1 base from V and 2 bases from J, the junction contained 2 bases not matched to a gene. Germline CDR1 LGHNT, CDR2 FRNRAP. The CDR3 sequence is 16 residues long. CDR3 DNA sequence: TGTGCTAGTGGTTTGGGACTAGCGGGAAACACAGATACGCAGTATTTT. Protein product: CASGLGLAGNTDTQYF.

The chain has TRBV14 and TRBJ1-6; 10 nucleotides line up with TRBD1. The V and J ends lost 8 bases and 7 bases, in that order; junction bases with no gene match: 14. The germline CDR1 and CDR2 sequences are SGHDN and FVKESK. CDR3 length: 17 amino acids. The CDR3 DNA reads TGTGCCAGCCAAGGACCGGGACAGGGGATTTGGAATTCACCCCTCCACTTT. This gives the protein CASQGPGQGIWNSPLHF.

V is TRBV5-4 and J is TRBJ2-1; D unresolved. The CDR3 spans 15 residues. V shed 0 bases and J shed 6 bases, with 13 bases lying between them. Germline CDR1 is SGHNT and CDR2 is YYREEE (reference sequence). CDR3 in amino acids: CASSLGAGPSNEQFF. The DNA for the CDR3 is TGTGCCAGCAGCTTGGGGGCTGGTCCTTCCAATGAGCAGTTCTTC.

The rearrangement joins TRBV28 to TRBJ2-7; possible D gene TRBD1, 5 bases. Per the germline V gene, CDR1 is MDHEN and CDR2 is SYDVKM. The CDR3 length is 13 residues. The V and J ends lost 5 bases and 7 bases respectively, with 15 bases between them. DNA of the CDR3: TGTGCCAGCAGTCCCGACAGACCGGAGGAGCAGTACTTC. The encoded protein is CASSPDRPEEQYF.

This clone has only a few counts. The V gene is TRBV9, the J gene TRBJ2-7, with 9 bases matching TRBD1. V lost 2 bases to trimming and J lost 7 bases; unmatched junction nucleotides: 4. Germline lookup yields CDR1 SGDLS and CDR2 YYNGEE. This CDR3 is 13 amino acids long. This CDR3 reads CASSVDRGLEQYF. The CDR3, as DNA: TGTGCCAGCAGCGTGGACAGGGGCCTGGAGCAGTACTTC. Variable domain in full (rest from reference TRBV9 and TRBJ2-7): DSGVTQTPKHLITATGQRVTLRCSPRSGDLSVYWYQQSLDQGLQFLIQYYNGEERAKGNILERFSAQQFPDLHSELNLSSLELGDSALYFCASSVDRGLEQYFGPGTRLTVT.

J is TRBJ2-6 and V is TRBV5-4; D possibly corresponds to TRBD2 (5 bases). The CDR3 runs 17 residues. In germline, CDR1 is SGHNT, CDR2 YYREEE (reference sequence). The V end was cut by 4 bases, the J end by 0 bases, with 14 bases between. CDR3 protein: CASSPGSASSGANVLTF. The CDR3 DNA is TGTGCCAGCAGCCCGGGAAGTGCAAGCTCTGGGGCCAACGTCCTGACTTTC.